A single sample gave rise to the 5 T cell receptor beta chains below, sequenced in a study of T-cell memory formation after mild COVID-19. Via MiXCR, TCRdb re-called the 5' RACE reads, giving one row per CDR3 protein. The profile covers about 110,000 distinct CDR3 sequences, with over 15% appearing a single time and 28% taken by the ten largest. Source material: PBMCs or a T cell subset sorted from them (not recorded which). These TCRs come from an adult woman who had mild COVID-19 (a few samples of this study predate the infection). Cell type and time point are not known.

The chain couples TRBV7-6 to TRBJ1-1, with D uncertain. The V end lost 0 bases, the J end lost 1 base, and 9 bases lay between the germline ends. Per the germline V gene, CDR1 is SGHVS and CDR2 is FNYEAQ. This CDR3 is built from 15 residues. The CDR3 DNA is TGTGCCAGCAGCTTAGCCGGATTTCCGAACACTGAAGCTTTCTTT. Translating it yields CASSLAGFPNTEAFF.

The chain joins TRBV7-2 to TRBJ2-2; D call uncertain. V was trimmed by 1 base and J by 8 bases, leaving 5 bases between them. Germline CDR1 is SGHTA and CDR2 is FQGNSA. The CDR3 consists of 12 residues. CDR3 region: CASSLGWGELFF. In nucleotides, the CDR3 is TGTGCCAGCAGCTTAGGGTGGGGGGAGCTGTTTTTT.

The chain carries TRBV7-9 and TRBJ2-1; either TRBD1 or TRBD2 may supply D (6 bases each). The CDR3 is 16 residues long. The V gene lost 4 bases and the J gene lost 2 bases, with 15 bases spanning the gap. Germline V gene lookup returns CDR1 SEHNR and CDR2 FQNEAQ (reference sequence). The CDR3 DNA reads TGTGCCAGCAGCTCTTGGGGAGGACAGACCTACAATGAGCAGTTCTTC. The encoded protein is CASSSWGGQTYNEQFF.

This clonotype was found once. J is TRBJ2-2 and V is TRBV2, with D perhaps given as TRBD1 or TRBD2 (5 bases each). The V and J ends lost 4 bases and 0 bases respectively, with 12 bases between them. The length of the CDR3 is 16 residues. CDR1 and CDR2 (germline): SNHLY, FYNNEI. CDR3 in amino acids: CASSGSVGANTGELFF. CDR3 nucleotide sequence: TGTGCCAGCAGTGGGTCCGTGGGGGCGAACACCGGGGAGCTGTTTTTT.

V usage is TRBV7-2 and J usage is TRBJ2-3, with 8 bases fitting TRBD2. V trimming: 3 bases; J trimming: 6 bases; junction bases outside the gene matches: 8. Germline V CDR1 and CDR2: SGHTA, FQGNSA. The CDR3 runs to 15 residues. Here the CDR3 reads CASSLPGTRADTQYF. The CDR3 region has the DNA TGTGCCAGCAGCTTGCCCGGGACTAGGGCGGATACGCAGTATTTT. The complete variable domain, with remaining parts taken from reference TRBV7-2 and TRBJ2-3, reads GAGVSQSPSNKVTEKGKDVELRCDPISGHTALYWYRQSLGQGLEFLIYFQGNSAPDKSGLPSDRFSAERTGGSVSTLTIQRTQQEDSAVYLCASSLPGTRADTQYFGPGTRLTVL.